The source of this TCR beta chain is a study of cytomegalovirus exposure and HLA in healthy donors. Primers included in the PCR were 60 Vbeta and 13 Jbeta primers. The repertoire was sequenced with immunoSEQ multiplex PCR; TCRdb's copy has only in-frame clones and lacks some. This table has about 140,000 clones, around 80% appearing once. Specimen: PBMCs. This TCR derives from a man aged 18-30 years in good health and CMV-seropositive.

CDR3 in amino acids: CAWTYGNAYEQYF. CDR3 DNA: TGTGCCTGGACCTACGGGAACGCATACGAGCAGTACTTC. This chain uses TRBV30 with TRBJ2-7, with D tentatively TRBD2 (5 bases). Per the germline V gene, CDR1 is GTSNPN and CDR2 is SVGIG (reference sequence). This CDR3 has 13 residues. Trimming pared 4 bases from V and 4 bases from J, leaving 14 bases between.